This T cell receptor beta chain appears in the sequencing data of a study of T cell repertoires in ileal Crohn's disease. Study in general: Surgery for a complication: stricturing in around 60%, penetrating in roughly 40%. About half received postoperative treatment, 10 to 11 with thiopurines and about 20 anti-TNF. Study conclusions and caveats: Mucosal expansions were suggested to be mainly CD8 T cells. Clonal expansions were more frequent in active smokers than non-smokers at surgery.

Germline CDR1 and CDR2: SGDLS and YYNGEE. V was shortened by 7 bases and J by 0 bases, with 14 bases between the two germline ends. The CDR3 totals 14 residues. To note about this clone: Its antigen remains unidentified.

Here immunoSEQ multiplex PCR was the method, and the copy in TCRdb shows in-frame clones only, minus some. The sample carries 15,000 to 20,000 clones, approximately 94% recorded once. The receptor comes from an adult with Crohn's disease. The sample comprised ileal tissue. This chain uses TRBV9 with TRBJ2-7; possibly TRBD1 for D (5 bases). The CDR3 DNA follows: TGTGCCAGCGCGGCGCAGGGTTCCTCCTACGAGCAGTACTTC. Translating gives CASAAQGSSYEQYF.